This TCR beta chain appears in the sequencing data of a study of blood T cell repertoires in COVID-19. Study details: PBMCs, B-cell-depleted T cells, or T cells were the source of the cDNA or gDNA that made up the material.

All enrollees were about 18 to 89 years old and from approximately 25 US areas. Allocation to cohorts depended on clinical history reported by the participants. Turning to this clone: Germline and junction disagree at one end, which may indicate a read error.

Per germline, CDR1 GTSNPN and CDR2 SVGIG (reference sequence). The CDR3 loop spans 12 amino acids. The repertoire was sequenced with immunoSEQ multiplex PCR; TCRdb's copy has only in-frame clones and lacks some. The sample includes about 180,000 clones, nearly 90% of them seen just once. The sample consisted of PBMCs or T cells enriched from blood (not recorded which). The chain employs TRBV30 and TRBJ2-7; 9 nucleotides align to TRBD2. This TCR was recovered from a woman between 40 and 50 years old with acute COVID-19. CDR3 residues: CAWSAASGTPGF. The DNA of the CDR3 is TGTGCCTGGAGTGCGGCTAGCGGGACCCCAGGCTTC.